One and the same sample provided the 17 T cell receptor beta chains below, sequenced in a study of siplizumab effects on memory and regulatory T cells. Produced via immunoSEQ multiplex PCR; TCRdb's table is partial and in-frame only. The table includes about 72,000 clones, about 89% detected once. Sequences were obtained from CD8+ T cells sorted from blood. All receptors derive from a human donor in good health.

The rearrangement links TRBV12-5 to TRBJ2-4, with D unclear. CDR3 length equals 15 residues. Looked up from germline, CDR1 is LGHNT and CDR2 is FRNRAP. V was clipped by 1 base and J by 3 bases, with 10 bases between them. CDR3 nucleotides: TGTGCTAGTGGTTTGGAACACGCAGTCAAAAACATTCAGTACTTC. Encoded protein: CASGLEHAVKNIQYF.

J is TRBJ2-7 and V is TRBV14, with D uncertain. Germline V gene sequence: CDR1 SGHDN, CDR2 FVKESK. Trimming stripped 5 bases from V and 3 bases from J, with 14 bases between. The CDR3 has 14 residues. The CDR3 is CASSYEPGNYEQYF. CDR3 sequence (DNA): TGTGCCAGCAGCTATGAACCAGGCAACTACGAGCAGTACTTC. Filled out from reference TRBV14 and TRBJ2-7, the complete variable domain reads EAGVTQFPSHSVIEKGQTVTLRCDPISGHDNLYWYRRVMGKEIKFLLHFVKESKQDESGMPNNRFLAERTGGTYSTLKVQPAELEDSGVYFCASSYEPGNYEQYFGPGTRLTVT.

This clone was detected once. This chain connects TRBV5-1 to TRBJ2-7; 7 bases align to TRBD2. V lost 4 bases to trimming and J lost 3 bases; unmatched junction nucleotides: 13. Germline values: CDR1 SGHRS, CDR2 YFSETQ. The CDR3 is 16 amino acids. In nucleotides, the CDR3 is TGCGCCAGCAGCCCTCACGGGCTAGCGGCTAACTACGAGCAGTACTTC. It codes for CASSPHGLAANYEQYF. Combining the CDR3 with reference TRBV5-1 and TRBJ2-7 gives the whole variable domain KAGVTQTPRYLIKTRGQQVTLSCSPISGHRSVSWYQQTPGQGLQFLFEYFSETQRNKGNFPGRFSGRQFSNSRSEMNVSTLELGDSALYLCASSPHGLAANYEQYFGPGTRLTVT.

This clone was detected only once. This CDR3 reads CASSSGGLTEAFF. DNA for the CDR3: TGTGCCAGTTCCTCCGGGGGGCTCACTGAAGCTTTCTTT. V usage is TRBV19 and J usage is TRBJ1-1; TRBD1 is a possible D gene (6 bases). CDR1 is LNHDA, CDR2 SQIVND, per germline (reference sequence). CDR3 length: 13 residues. Trimming took off 8 bases at V and 4 bases at J, with 14 bases between the two ends.

The gene calls are TRBV4-1 and TRBJ1-5; D gene ambiguous. This CDR3 has 15 amino acids. The germline V gene has CDR1 MGHRA and CDR2 YSYEKL. V was trimmed by 3 bases and J by 3 bases, leaving 12 bases between them. In DNA form, the CDR3 reads TGCGCCAGCAGCCAGGCGGCAGGTAACAATCAGCCCCAGCATTTT. Encoded protein: CASSQAAGNNQPQHF.

This clone was detected a few times. This chain connects TRBV6-1 to TRBJ1-6, with a tentative D call TRBD1 (6 bases). The germline CDR1 and CDR2 sequences are MNHNS and SASEGT. V lost 1 base, J lost 7 bases, and 11 bases lay in between. This CDR3 spans 15 amino acids. CDR3 sequence reads: CASSEVEGGNSPLHF. Here the CDR3 DNA reads TGTGCCAGCAGTGAAGTTGAAGGGGGGAATTCACCCCTCCACTTT.

CDR3 DNA sequence: TGTGCCAGCAGTACGGCCCCGGGACTCTCGTCAGATACGCAGTATTTT. It encodes CASSTAPGLSSDTQYF. V and J are TRBV6-6 and TRBJ2-3; possible D gene TRBD2, 6 bases. This CDR3 spans 16 amino acids. Deletions cut 5 bases from V and 4 bases from J, with 19 bases between. Germline V gene sequence: CDR1 MNHNY, CDR2 SVGAGI (reference sequence).

The chain links TRBV9 to TRBJ2-5; D tentatively fits TRBD1 or TRBD2 (6 bases each). Germline lookup yields CDR1 SGDLS and CDR2 YYNGEE. The CDR3 is 13 residues long. Trimming pared 3 bases from V and 5 bases from J, leaving 11 bases between. CDR3 residues: CASSAGAGETQYF. CDR3 nucleotides: TGTGCCAGCAGCGCGGGGGCCGGGGAGACCCAGTACTTC.

V is TRBV6-5 and J is TRBJ2-1, with 11 bases identical to TRBD2. From germline, CDR1 is MNHEY and CDR2 SVGAGI. The CDR3 spans 15 residues. J gave up 7 bases and V 4 bases, and 6 bases lay outside the gene matches. The CDR3 is CASSLTSGSNNEQFF. The CDR3 DNA is TGTGCCAGCAGTTTAACTAGCGGGAGTAATAATGAGCAGTTCTTC.

CDR3 coding DNA: TGTGCCAGCAGCTTAGGCCTAGCGGGAGTCCTATACAATGAGCAGTTCTTC. This encodes CASSLGLAGVLYNEQFF. V gene TRBV5-4 combines with J gene TRBJ2-1, with TRBD2 identical over 10 bases. The germline V gene encodes CDR1 SGHNT and CDR2 YYREEE (reference sequence). The CDR3 has 17 residues. V trimming: 2 bases; J trimming: 4 bases; junction bases outside the gene matches: 9.

The chain couples TRBV19 to TRBJ1-5; D might be TRBD1 (6 bases). Germline V lookup: CDR1 LNHDA, CDR2 SQIVND (reference sequence). The CDR3 is made up of 12 amino acids. V shed 4 bases and J shed 6 bases, with 7 bases lying between them. The CDR3 here is CASSTGVQPQHF. CDR3 sequence (DNA): TGTGCCAGTAGTACAGGGGTTCAGCCCCAGCATTTT.

The chain joins TRBV14 to TRBJ2-1; a possible D gene is TRBD2 (5 bases). Germline CDR1 reads SGHDN; CDR2 reads FVKESK. The CDR3 consists of 13 residues. Between the trimmed V and J ends, which lost 4 bases and 5 bases, there was a span of 9 bases. CDR3 amino acids: CASSPTRDNEQFF. The CDR3 DNA reads TGTGCCAGCAGCCCTACTAGGGACAATGAGCAGTTCTTC.

This sequence joins TRBV19 and TRBJ2-5; D gene uncertain. The length of the CDR3 is 13 residues. V shed 3 bases and J shed 5 bases, with 10 bases lying between them. CDR1 LNHDA and CDR2 SQIVND come from the germline V gene (reference sequence). CDR3: CASSMILSETQYF. In DNA form, the CDR3 reads TGTGCCAGTAGTATGATCTTGTCGGAGACCCAGTACTTC.

The chain is built from TRBV29-1 and TRBJ1-2; 7 nucleotides agree with TRBD1. The CDR3 has 15 amino acids. CDR1 SQVTM and CDR2 ANQGSEA come from the germline V gene. V shed 6 bases, J shed 0 bases, and the junction held 10 bases outside the gene matches. The CDR3 DNA reads TGCAGCGTGGACGACAGGGTTATGTCTAACTATGGCTACACCTTC. Translating gives CSVDDRVMSNYGYTF. Full variable domain (rest looked up from reference TRBV29-1 and TRBJ1-2): SAVISQKPSRDICQRGTSLTIQCQVDSQVTMMFWYRQQPGQSLTLIATANQGSEATYESGFVIDKFPISRPNLTFSTLTVSNMSPEDSSIYLCSVDDRVMSNYGYTFGSGTRLTVV.

This clone was seen only once. The chain recombines TRBV5-6 with TRBJ2-3, with unresolved D. The CDR3 is 15 amino acids. Trimming left V 2 bases short and J 3 bases short, with 13 bases between. CDR1 is SGHDT and CDR2 is YYEEEE in the germline V gene. The DNA for the CDR3 is TGTGCCAGCAGCTTCGGACGGTTAGGGACAGATACGCAGTATTTT. This translates into CASSFGRLGTDTQYF. Supplemented by reference TRBV5-6 and TRBJ2-3, the full variable domain reads DAGVTQSPTHLIKTRGQQVTLRCSPKSGHDTVSWYQQALGQGPQFIFQYYEEEERQRGNFPDRFSGHQFPNYSSELNVNALLLGDSALYLCASSFGRLGTDTQYFGPGTRLTVL.

This rearrangement joins TRBV19 to TRBJ2-7; D is uncertain. V lost 1 base to trimming and J lost 4 bases, with 8 bases between them. CDR1 and CDR2 (germline): LNHDA, SQIVND (reference sequence). The CDR3 totals 13 residues. The CDR3 DNA is TGTGCCAGTAGTATAGGAGGCTGGTACGAGCAGTACTTC. Its translation: CASSIGGWYEQYF.

The chain links TRBV11-2 to TRBJ2-1; 7 nucleotides line up with TRBD1. The junction had 2 bases not matched to a gene; V was cut back by 5 bases and J by 7 bases. Germline CDR1 SGHAT, CDR2 FQNNGV. This CDR3 has 12 residues. CDR3 in amino acids: CASSQGVNEQFF. CDR3 nucleotides: TGTGCCAGCAGCCAGGGGGTTAATGAGCAGTTCTTC.